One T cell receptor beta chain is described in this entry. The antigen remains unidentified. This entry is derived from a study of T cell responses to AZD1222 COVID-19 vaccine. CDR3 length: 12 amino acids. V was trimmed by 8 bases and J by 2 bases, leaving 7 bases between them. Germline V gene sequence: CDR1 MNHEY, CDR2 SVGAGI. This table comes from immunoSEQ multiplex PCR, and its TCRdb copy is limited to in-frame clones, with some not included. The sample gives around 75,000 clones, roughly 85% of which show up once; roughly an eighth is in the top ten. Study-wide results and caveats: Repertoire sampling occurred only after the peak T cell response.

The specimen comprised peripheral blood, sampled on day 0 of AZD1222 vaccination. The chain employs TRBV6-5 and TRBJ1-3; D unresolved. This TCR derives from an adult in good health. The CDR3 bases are TGTGCCAGCTCAGGCCCTGGAAACACCATATATTTT. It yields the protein CASSGPGNTIYF.